This T cell receptor (beta chain) came from a study of cytomegalovirus exposure and HLA in healthy donors (dated by TCRdb to about 2017). Concerning the study at large: An earlier analysis of some 500 of the donors reported more than 250 Gb of sequence data and 120 million or so unique TCR beta sequences from roughly 180 million T cells. An earlier analysis of approximately 580 of the donors used high-throughput TCR beta sequencing to judge whether each TCR beta V gene segment behaved as functional or pseudogenic. HLA typing included class I and class II loci at four-digit resolution. Of the roughly 410 genotyped donors, approximately 80% were placed in the genetic ancestry cluster associated with self-reported Caucasian donors. Rather than using new phenotypic data, the later analysis identified candidate immune exposures from TCR beta sequences and from how often those sequences occurred across donors. Genome-wide SNP genotypes for about three fifths of the roughly 670 donors were used in a later genetic analysis, which treated that subset as a discovery cohort. Besides the first cohort of roughly 640 subjects, a separate validation cohort made up of over 100 different subjects was used. All discovery cohort repertoires had been generated on a single sequencing platform. Among about 360 genotyped donors of the cohort, an average of approximately 230,000 unique TCR beta nucleotide sequences were sequenced per donor, 15% to 20% of them non-productive. The aim of the study was to test whether cataloging public T cell receptors could identify signatures of past pathogen exposure. Five DR-DQ haplotypes were treated as single units for association and clustering because of strong linkage in the cohort. A later analysis re-examined previously published TCR beta repertoires from more than 550 donors and added high-resolution HLA genotyping to investigate patterns of TCR occurrence. Approximately 310 gigabases of sequencing data and approximately 91 million unique TCR sequences made up an early release that covered about 640 HLA-typed donors. The study profiled the T cell repertoires of some 610 subjects by immunosequencing and related them to cytomegalovirus serostatus. Typing coverage varied by locus: roughly 629-640 donors for A, B, C, DRB1 and DQB1; approximately 520 for DQA1; around 570 for DPA1; under 490 for DPB1. To predict cytomegalovirus infection status, the study brought together high-throughput TCR immunosequencing, statistical association of individual TCRs with disease status, and machine learning. Alongside the repertoire data, information on donor age, sex, ethnicity and CMV serostatus was compiled.

Library construction relied on the immunoSEQ multiplex PCR assay. For the multiplex PCR, a mixture combining 60 forward primers for TCR Vbeta segments and 13 reverse primers for TCR Jbeta segments was used. The CDR3 region of rearranged TCR beta genes was amplified from genomic DNA with a multiplex PCR assay. On the Illumina HiSeq System, the amplified TCR beta libraries were sequenced as 87-base-pair reads. Per the original workflow: Across the 670 or so repertoires, a later analysis counted some 80 million unique TCR beta chains, roughly 11 million of which were shared by at least two donors. Raw reads were error-corrected and collapsed into unique sequences by a nearest-neighbor algorithm in which closely related sequences were merged to remove PCR and sequencing errors. V, D and J gene segments were assigned by aligning CDR3 sequences to IMGT reference sequences. For a sequence to be retained, a match of at least six nucleotides was required to both a V gene segment and a J gene segment. A rearrangement was called productive if the CDR3 had no stop codons and remained in frame with V and J, and every other rearrangement was called non-productive. Following IMGT convention, CDR3 was defined as the stretch from the second conserved V-encoded cysteine to the conserved J-encoded phenylalanine. The earlier analysis of approximately 500 of the donors excluded sequences that lacked an unambiguous match to a single V gene segment. An earlier analysis of 587 of the donors called V segments functional above 56.7% productive rearrangements and segregating when the between-donor standard deviation exceeded 5%. A statistical classification framework was built to diagnose cytomegalovirus status from the catalog of TCR beta chain sequences. In a later analysis, TCR nucleotide sequences were compared against IMGT/GENE-DB human TR gene sequences so that V and J genes could be assigned. The TCRdist pipeline was used in a later analysis to assign CDR3 sequences and most-parsimonious VDJ recombination scenarios. A later analysis defined each TCR beta chain by its CDR3 amino acid sequence plus V-gene family, and excluded reads lacking a unique V-gene family. A later analysis removed 600 or so highly shared, low-generation-probability nucleotide sequences to deal with suspected cross-contamination and a sequencing artifact. In a later analysis, a clonal expansion index was calculated for each public chain from normalized within-repertoire ranks of inferred template counts. In a later analysis, generation probabilities were computed with a VDJ recombination model fitted to out-of-frame rearrangements, and the resulting probabilities were checked against IGoR. A later analysis scored TCR-TCR, TCR-HLA and TCR-CMV co-occurrence with hypergeometric tests, applying a repertoire-size bias correction to TCR pairs. False discovery rates were estimated in a later analysis by permuting HLA or CMV assignments 20 times. A later analysis grouped co-occurring TCRs with DBSCAN, adding TCRdist sequence similarity when clustering within HLA-allele-positive subsets. Co-occurrence clustering excluded repertoires with fewer than 30,000 or more than 120,000 public chains, plus five with anomalous nucleotide sharing. As stored in TCRdb, this immuneACCESS dataset retains in-frame rearrangements with V and J assigned. A fraction of the clones does not appear; measured against another copy, unresolved V genes explain less than half of the discrepancy, and the remainder lacks a known reason. The V and J calls and clone size were taken over from that table, and D and trimming were inferred from the DNA. In this sample the table shows about 140,000 clones, around two thirds of which occur a single time. More than 9% of the sample rests with the top ten.

Note on this clone: The specificity of this receptor is unknown. No much larger clonotype is one base removed from it; base qualities were not supplied.

General findings and caveats noted by the study authors: Because HLA typing was missing for some donors at each locus, association tests included only the typed subset. The study listed 150 to 200 TCR beta chains as associated with cytomegalovirus. Cytomegalovirus status was reported to be diagnosed by the classifier with high specificity and sensitivity in both the original and validation cohorts. In a later genetic analysis, fewer N-insertions in productive TCRs were reported among donors in an Asian-associated ancestry cluster than the roughly 700-donor mean. An association between a missense DCLRE1C variant and V-gene and J-gene trimming of TCR beta chains was found in a later genetic analysis and replicated in an independent cohort. Only TCR beta chains were sequenced in this cohort, and the absence of alpha or paired-chain data limited detectable features. An earlier analysis of 587 of the donors showed that most TCR beta V segments appeared in productive rearrangements either about 90% or about 30% of the time, which broadly matched IMGT annotations. Several of the top co-occurrence clusters appeared to be linked to parvovirus B19, influenza, CMV and Epstein-Barr virus, according to a later analysis. It was suggested by the authors that the approach could potentially be generalized to other disease states and immunological phenotypes. According to a later analysis, TCR association rates differed among HLA loci, with DRB1 alleles showing the most associated TCRs and HLA-C alleles showing the fewest. A further reported finding was that TCR beta sequences accurately predicted the HLA-A and HLA-B alleles for most subjects in the first cohort. Compared with equally common non-associated chains, HLA-associated TCR beta chains in a later analysis were more clonally expanded and had lower generation probabilities. A later analysis associated about 16,000 TCR beta sequences with specific HLA alleles at a false discovery rate of 0.05. Linkage disequilibrium might explain the correlated functional status among segregating V segments, but an unknown experimental factor could not be excluded. When HLA alleles, especially DR and DQ, strongly co-occurred, attributing TCR associations to individual alleles was difficult. The only immune exposure information available for the cohort was CMV serostatus. Sequencing depth was assumed to be roughly uniform across donors in the presence/absence analyses, though that assumption may not hold. Across donors, most TCR sequences were observed very rarely, whereas some public TCRs were present in many individuals. In vitro tests confirmed that a few of the cytomegalovirus-associated TCR beta chains recognize cytomegalovirus antigens. A cluster of highly shared sequence variants was judged likely to represent a technical artifact of the sequencing pipeline. Most CMV-associated TCR beta chains appeared to be HLA-restricted in a later analysis, and the HLA associations seemed to be driven largely by CMV exposure. Because the 87-base-pair reads could not distinguish some IMGT-functional V segments, including TRBV6-2 and TRBV6-3, those segments were excluded. The earlier analysis of a few hundred of the donors excluded over 15 rarely observed V segments, including chromosome 9 orphons, because counts were too low.

Between the V and J ends, shortened by 4 bases and 6 bases respectively, the junction contains 4 bases. From the cysteine through the phenylalanine, the CDR3 covers 12 amino acids. Just the 36-base CDR3 DNA is kept, in frame starting at base 1. Taken from the germline V gene, the CDR1 and CDR2 loops are SGHAT and FQNNGV. The cohort comprised several hundred healthy bone marrow donors. Cohort members were all nominally healthy when sampled, although unrecorded immune exposures were likely present. The donor was CMV seropositive and was included in the group of approximately 310 seropositive cohort members. A peripheral blood sample was collected from each donor, and TCR beta sequencing was performed on peripheral blood mononuclear cells. The Qiagen DNeasy Blood Extraction Kit was used to extract genomic DNA from the blood cell samples.

Here the chain combines TRBV11-2 and TRBJ2-6; the D segment cannot be called with confidence. The clonotype comes from a man aged 25-40 years in good health and CMV-seropositive. The sample comprised PBMCs. In nucleotides, the sequence is TGTGCCAGCAGCTCAGTGGCCAACGTCCTGACTTTC. Translated, this gives CASSSVANVLTF.